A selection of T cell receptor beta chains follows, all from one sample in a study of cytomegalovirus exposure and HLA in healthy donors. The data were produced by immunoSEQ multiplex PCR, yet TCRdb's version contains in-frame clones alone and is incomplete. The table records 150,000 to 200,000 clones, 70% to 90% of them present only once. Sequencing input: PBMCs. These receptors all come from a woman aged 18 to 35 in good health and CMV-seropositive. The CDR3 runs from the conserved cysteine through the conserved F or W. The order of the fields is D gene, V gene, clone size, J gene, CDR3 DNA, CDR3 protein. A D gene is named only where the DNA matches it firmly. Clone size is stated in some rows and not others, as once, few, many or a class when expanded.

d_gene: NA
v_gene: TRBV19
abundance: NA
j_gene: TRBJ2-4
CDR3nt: TGTGCCAGTAGTATTTTAGGGGCAAACATTCAGTACTTC
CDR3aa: CASSILGANIQYF

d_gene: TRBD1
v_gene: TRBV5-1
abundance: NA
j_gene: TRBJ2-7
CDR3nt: TGCGCCAGCAGCTTGGTAACGTCAACAGGGGCCTACGAGCAGTACTTC
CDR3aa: CASSLVTSTGAYEQYF

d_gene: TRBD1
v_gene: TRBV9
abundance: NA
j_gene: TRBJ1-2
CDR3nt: TGTGCCAGCAGCGCTTCAGGGGGCGTCTATGGCTACACCTTC
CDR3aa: CASSASGGVYGYTF

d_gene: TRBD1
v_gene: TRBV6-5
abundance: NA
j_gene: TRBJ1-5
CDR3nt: TGTGCCAGCCATTCGGACAGGGGGCCCTATCAGCCCCAGCATTTT
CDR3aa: CASHSDRGPYQPQHF

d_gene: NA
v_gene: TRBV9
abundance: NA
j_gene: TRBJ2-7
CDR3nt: TGTGCCAGCAGCGAGAGCGGAAGCTCCTACGAGCAGTACTTC
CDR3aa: CASSESGSSYEQYF

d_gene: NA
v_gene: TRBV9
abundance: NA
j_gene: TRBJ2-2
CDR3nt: TGTGCCAGCAGCGTATCGTGGGGCCTCAACACCGGGGAGCTGTTTTTT
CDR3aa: CASSVSWGLNTGELFF

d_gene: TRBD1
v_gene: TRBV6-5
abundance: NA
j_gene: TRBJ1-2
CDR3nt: TGTGCCAGCAGTTCCGTAGGGACAGGGCGCGGCTATGGCTACACCTTC
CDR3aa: CASSSVGTGRGYGYTF

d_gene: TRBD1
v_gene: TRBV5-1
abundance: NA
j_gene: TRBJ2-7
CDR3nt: TGCGCCAGCAGCTGGATGACAGGGGGCTACGAGCAGTACTTC
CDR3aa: CASSWMTGGYEQYF

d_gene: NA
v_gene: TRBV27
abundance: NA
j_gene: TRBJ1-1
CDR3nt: TGTGCCAGCAGTTACAGTTGCCCCTCCTTGAACACTGAAGCTTTCTTT
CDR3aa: CASSYSCPSLNTEAFF

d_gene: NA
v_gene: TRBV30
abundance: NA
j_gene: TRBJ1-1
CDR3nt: TGTGCCTGGAGTAATATGAACACTGAAGCTTTCTTT
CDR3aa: CAWSNMNTEAFF

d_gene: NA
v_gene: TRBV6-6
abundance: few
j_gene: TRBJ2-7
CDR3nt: TGTGCCAGCAGACGACAAACCTACGAGCAGTACTTC
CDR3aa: CASRRQTYEQYF

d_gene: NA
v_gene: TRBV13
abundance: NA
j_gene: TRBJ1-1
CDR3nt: TGTGCCAGCAGCTTAGGCCTCCGGGATGTTGAAGCTTTCTTT
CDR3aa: CASSLGLRDVEAFF

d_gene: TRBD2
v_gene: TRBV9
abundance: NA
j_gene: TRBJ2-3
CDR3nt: TGTGCCAGCAGCGCGGGGGGGGCCGATACCACAGATACGCAGTATTTT
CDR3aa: CASSAGGADTTDTQYF

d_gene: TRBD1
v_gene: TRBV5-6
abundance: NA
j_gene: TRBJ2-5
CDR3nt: TGTGCCAGCACCCAGGGGGCAATACAAGAGACCCAGTACTTC
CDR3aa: CASTQGAIQETQYF

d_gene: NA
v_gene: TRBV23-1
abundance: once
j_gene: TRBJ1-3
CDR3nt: TGCGCCAGCAGTCAATCGAGAAGGGGCCAAAGGATTTACTCTGGAAACACCATATATTTT
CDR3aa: CASSQSRRGQRIYSGNTIYF

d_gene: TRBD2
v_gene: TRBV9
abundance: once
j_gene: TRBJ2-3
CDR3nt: TGTGCCAGCAGCGTACAAAGCGGGGGGGCCCCCACAGATACGCAGTATTTT
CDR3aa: CASSVQSGGAPTDTQYF

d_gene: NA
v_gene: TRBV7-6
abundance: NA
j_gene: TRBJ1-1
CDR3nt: TGTGCCAGCAGCTTAGGAGATGAAGCTTTCTTT
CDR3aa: CASSLGDEAFF

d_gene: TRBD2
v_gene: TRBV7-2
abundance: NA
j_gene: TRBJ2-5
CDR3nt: TGTGCCAGCAGCCCCCGGACTAGCGGTTGGACCCAGTACTTC
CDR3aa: CASSPRTSGWTQYF

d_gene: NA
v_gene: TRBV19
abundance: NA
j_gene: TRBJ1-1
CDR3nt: TGTGCCAGTAGCCCTACTACAAGGGGAAGGAACACTGAAGCTTTCTTT
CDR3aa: CASSPTTRGRNTEAFF

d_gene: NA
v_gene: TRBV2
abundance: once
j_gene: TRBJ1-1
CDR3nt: TGTGCCAGCAGCACACTAACCAACACTGAAGCTTTCTTT
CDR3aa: CASSTLTNTEAFF

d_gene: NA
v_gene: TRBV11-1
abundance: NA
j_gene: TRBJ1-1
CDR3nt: TGTGCCAGCAACTCACAGGGAATGGACACTGAAGCTTTCTTT
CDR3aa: CASNSQGMDTEAFF

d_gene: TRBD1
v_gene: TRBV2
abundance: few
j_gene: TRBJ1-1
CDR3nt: TGTGCCAGCAGTGTTTTCGGACAGGAGGCCCCCTCTGAAGCTTTCTTT
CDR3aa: CASSVFGQEAPSEAFF

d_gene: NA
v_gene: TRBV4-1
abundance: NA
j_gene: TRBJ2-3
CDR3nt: TGCGCCAGCAGCCAAGAAGGGGGGGGCGGGGATACGCAGTATTTT
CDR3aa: CASSQEGGGGDTQYF

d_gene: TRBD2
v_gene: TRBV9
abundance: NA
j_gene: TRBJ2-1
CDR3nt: TGTGCCAGCAGCGTAGCCAGCGGGGGGGCCGCCGAGCAGTTCTTC
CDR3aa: CASSVASGGAAEQFF

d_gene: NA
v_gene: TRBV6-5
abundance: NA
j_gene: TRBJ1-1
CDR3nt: TGTGCCAGCAGTGACAGCATGAACACTGAAGCTTTCTTT
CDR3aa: CASSDSMNTEAFF

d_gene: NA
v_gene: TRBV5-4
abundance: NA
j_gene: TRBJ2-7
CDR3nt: TGTGCCAGCAGCCCCGATGGGTCGGGGGTCGAGCAGTACTTC
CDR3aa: CASSPDGSGVEQYF

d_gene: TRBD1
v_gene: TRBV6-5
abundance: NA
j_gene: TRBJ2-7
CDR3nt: TGTGCCAGCAGTCAAGGGACAGGGCCGTCGGGAGAGCAGTACTTC
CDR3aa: CASSQGTGPSGEQYF

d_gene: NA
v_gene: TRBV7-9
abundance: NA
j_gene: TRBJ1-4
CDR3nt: TGTTCCAGCAGCCGCTACAGGGTTGCAACTAATGAAAAACTGTTTTTT
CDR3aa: CSSSRYRVATNEKLFF

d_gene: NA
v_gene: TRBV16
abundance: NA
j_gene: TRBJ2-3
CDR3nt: TGTGCCAGCAGCCAACAGTCGCGCACAGATACGCAGTATTTT
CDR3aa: CASSQQSRTDTQYF

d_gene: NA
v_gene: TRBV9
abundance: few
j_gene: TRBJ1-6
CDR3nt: TGTGCCAGCAGCGTAGGGCAGTCAGGCTCACCCCTCCACTTT
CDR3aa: CASSVGQSGSPLHF

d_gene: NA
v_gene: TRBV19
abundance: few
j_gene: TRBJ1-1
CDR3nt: TGTGCCAGTAGTATAGATAGGGGGACTGAAGCTTTCTTT
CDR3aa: CASSIDRGTEAFF

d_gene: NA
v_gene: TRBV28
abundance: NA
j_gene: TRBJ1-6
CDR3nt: TGTGCCAGCAGCCTTGAGTTCACCCTCCACTTT
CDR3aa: CASSLEFTLHF

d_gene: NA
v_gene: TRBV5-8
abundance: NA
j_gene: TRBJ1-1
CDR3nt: TGTGCCAGCAGCTTAAGAGGGCTCACTGAAGCTTTCTTT
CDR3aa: CASSLRGLTEAFF

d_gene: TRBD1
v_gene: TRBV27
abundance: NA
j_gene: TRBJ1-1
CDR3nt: TGTGCCAGCAGTTTAGGACAGGGTCTCGATGAAGCTTTCTTT
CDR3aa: CASSLGQGLDEAFF

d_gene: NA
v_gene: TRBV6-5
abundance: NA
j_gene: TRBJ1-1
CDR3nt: TGTGCCAGCTTCGACAGTTACACTGAAGCTTTCTTT
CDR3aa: CASFDSYTEAFF

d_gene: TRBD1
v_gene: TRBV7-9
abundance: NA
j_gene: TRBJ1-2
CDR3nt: TGTGCCAGCAGCTTGACAGGGGCCGGCTACACCTTC
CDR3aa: CASSLTGAGYTF

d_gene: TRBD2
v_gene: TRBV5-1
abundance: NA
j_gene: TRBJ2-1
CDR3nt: TGCGCCAGCAGCTTGGGACTAGCGGGCTACAATGAGCAGTTCTTC
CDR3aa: CASSLGLAGYNEQFF

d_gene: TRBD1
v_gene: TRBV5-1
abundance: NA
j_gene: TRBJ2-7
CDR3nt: TGCGCCAGCAGCTTTGTGGGGACAGCCTACGAGCAGTACTTC
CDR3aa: CASSFVGTAYEQYF

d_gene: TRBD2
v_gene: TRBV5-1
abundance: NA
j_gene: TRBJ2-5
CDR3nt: TGCGCCAGCAGCTGGGGGACTAAACGTGACAAAGAGACCCAGTACTTC
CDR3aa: CASSWGTKRDKETQYF

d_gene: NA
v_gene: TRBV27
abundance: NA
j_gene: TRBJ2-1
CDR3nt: TGTGCCAGCAGTTTAAGTCTGAGCTCCTACAATGAGCAGTTCTTC
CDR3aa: CASSLSLSSYNEQFF